The clone carrying this T cell receptor beta chain was seen a single time. At one end the junction does not follow the germline gene, possibly because of a read error. Sequencing used immunoSEQ multiplex PCR; TCRdb keeps in-frame clones, though not all of them. The table lists 80,000 to 95,000 clones, nearly 95% of them singletons, with 1.1% in the top ten. This entry comes from a study of T cell changes during pregnancy in multiple sclerosis. Germline V lookup: CDR1 KGHSH, CDR2 LQKENI. The CDR3 contains 12 residues. This clonotype was sampled from a female donor with multiple sclerosis, enrolled in a pregnancy study. The chain carries TRBV18 and TRBJ2-7; D possibly corresponds to TRBD1 (6 bases). This specimen consisted of peripheral blood, obtained in the second trimester of pregnancy. Written as DNA, the CDR3 is TGTGCCAGCTCACTTTCGTTGGACAGACCACACTTC. As protein: CASSLSLDRPHF.